This T cell receptor beta chain is from a study of OX40 agonist ivuxolimab in advanced cancers. Study information: The eligibility criteria allowed prior anti-PD-1, anti-PD-L1 or anti-CTLA-4 therapy, and 40% had some.

The study, taken as a whole, reports: Some of the nonresponding patients also showed low levels of normalized T-cell clonal expansion.

As to this clone: Its matching antigen is unknown.

Germline CDR1 is GTSNPN and CDR2 is SVGIG (reference sequence). V lost 1 base and J lost 5, with 12 bases in between. This CDR3 is built from 15 residues. Using immunoSEQ multiplex PCR, the repertoire was profiled, and TCRdb retains in-frame clones only, with some absent. The sample has tens of thousands of clones, roughly 94% seen once. This chain links TRBV30 with TRBJ1-6, with D possibly matching TRBD1 (6 bases). Specimen: CD4+ or CD8+ T cells sorted from blood, collected in a trial of the OX40 agonist ivuxolimab. This sequence was found in an adult with an advanced solid tumor such as melanoma, head and neck, liver or kidney cancer. The CDR3 DNA reads TGTGCCTGGAGTGGGGGCAGGGGTAATAATTCACCCCTCCACTTT. This translates into CAWSGGRGNNSPLHF.